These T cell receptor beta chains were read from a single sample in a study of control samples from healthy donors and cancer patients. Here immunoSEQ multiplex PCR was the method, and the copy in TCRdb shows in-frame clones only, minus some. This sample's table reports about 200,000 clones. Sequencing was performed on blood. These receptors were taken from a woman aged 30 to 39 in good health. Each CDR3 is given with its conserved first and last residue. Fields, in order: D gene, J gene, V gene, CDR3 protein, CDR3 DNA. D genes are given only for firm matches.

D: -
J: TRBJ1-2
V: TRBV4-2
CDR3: CASSQEGGINGYTF
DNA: TGTGCCAGCAGCCAAGAGGGGGGGATCAATGGCTACACCTTC

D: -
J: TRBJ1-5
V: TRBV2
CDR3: CASSRDLYSNQPQHF
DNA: TGTGCCAGCAGTCGGGACTTATATAGCAATCAGCCCCAGCATTTT

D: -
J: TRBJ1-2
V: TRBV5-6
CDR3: CASSLGQLNYGYTF
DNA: TGTGCCAGCAGCTTAGGCCAGCTAAACTATGGCTACACCTTC

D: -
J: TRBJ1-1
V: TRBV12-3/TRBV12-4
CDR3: CASSPTGTTEAFF
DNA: TGTGCCAGCAGCCCGACCGGGACCACTGAAGCTTTCTTT

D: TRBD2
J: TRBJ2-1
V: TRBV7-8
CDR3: CASSLSGATYNEQFF
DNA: TGTGCCAGCAGCTTAAGCGGGGCCACCTACAATGAGCAGTTCTTC

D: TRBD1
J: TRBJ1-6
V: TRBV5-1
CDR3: CASSGGTDSSYNSPLHF
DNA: TGCGCCAGCAGCGGGGGGACAGATAGCTCCTATAATTCACCCCTCCACTTT

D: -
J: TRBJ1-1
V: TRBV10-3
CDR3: CAITGVAGEAFF
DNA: TGTGCCATCACCGGGGTGGCGGGTGAAGCTTTCTTT

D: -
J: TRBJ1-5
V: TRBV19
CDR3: CASMGGVWGNQPQHF
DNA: TGTGCCAGTATGGGGGGGGTTTGGGGCAATCAGCCCCAGCATTTT

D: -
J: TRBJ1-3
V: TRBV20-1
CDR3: CSARWGNTIYF
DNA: TGCAGTGCTAGGTGGGGAAACACCATATATTTT

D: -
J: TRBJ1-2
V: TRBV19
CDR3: CASSIRTGYTF
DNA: TGTGCCAGTAGTATCCGGACTGGCTACACCTTC

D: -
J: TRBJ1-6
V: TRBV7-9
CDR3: CASSPISIHSPLHF
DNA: TGTGCCAGCAGCCCAATCTCCATCCATTCACCCCTCCACTTT

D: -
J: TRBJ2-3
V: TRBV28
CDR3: CASRGTSTDTQYF
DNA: TGTGCCAGCAGAGGGACTAGCACAGATACGCAGTATTTT

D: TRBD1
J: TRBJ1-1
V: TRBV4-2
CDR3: CASSDFKDRDAEAFF
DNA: TGTGCCAGCAGCGATTTTAAGGACAGGGACGCTGAAGCTTTCTTT

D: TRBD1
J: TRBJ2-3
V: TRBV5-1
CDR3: CASSLEQGTDTQYF
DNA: TGCGCCAGCAGCTTGGAACAGGGGACAGATACGCAGTATTTT

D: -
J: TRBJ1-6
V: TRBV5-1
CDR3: CASSPQNKFAPLHNSPLHF
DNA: TGCGCCAGCAGCCCGCAAAACAAGTTTGCCCCCTTACATAATTCACCCCTCCACTTT

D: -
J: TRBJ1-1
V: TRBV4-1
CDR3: CASSRLLKGRGNTEAFF
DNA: TGCGCCAGCAGCCGATTGCTCAAGGGGCGGGGGAACACTGAAGCTTTCTTT

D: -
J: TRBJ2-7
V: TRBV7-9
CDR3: CASSLAPGGGSYEQYF
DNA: TGTGCCAGCAGCTTAGCCCCAGGGGGGGGTTCCTACGAGCAGTACTTC

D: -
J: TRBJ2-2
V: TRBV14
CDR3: CASPGHTGELFF
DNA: TGTGCCAGCCCGGGGCACACCGGGGAGCTGTTTTTT

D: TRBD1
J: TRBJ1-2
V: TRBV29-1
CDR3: CSVYGDRERNYGYTF
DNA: TGCAGCGTTTACGGAGACAGGGAGCGAAACTATGGCTACACCTTC

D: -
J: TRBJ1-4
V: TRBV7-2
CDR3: CASSLVGPVNEKLFF
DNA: TGTGCCAGCAGCTTAGTGGGGCCGGTTAATGAAAAACTGTTTTTT

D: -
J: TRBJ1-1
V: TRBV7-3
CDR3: CASSLRPERAEAFF
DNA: TGTGCCAGCAGCTTAAGACCTGAAAGGGCTGAAGCTTTCTTT

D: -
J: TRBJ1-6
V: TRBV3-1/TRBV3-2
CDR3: CASSQTGRKYNSPLHF
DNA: TGTGCCAGCAGCCAGACGGGGAGAAAGTATAATTCACCCCTCCACTTT

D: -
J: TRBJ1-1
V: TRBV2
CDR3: CASSGERVASQAFF
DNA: TGTGCCAGCAGCGGAGAAAGGGTCGCAAGCCAAGCTTTCTTT

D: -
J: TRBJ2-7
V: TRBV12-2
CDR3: CASRLMRTSGGSSYEQYF
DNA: TGTGCAAGTCGCTTGATGAGGACTAGCGGGGGCTCCTCCTACGAGCAGTACTTC

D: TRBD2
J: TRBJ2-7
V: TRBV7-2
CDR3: CASSLLAGGLSYEQYF
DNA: TGTGCCAGCAGCTTACTAGCGGGGGGTCTCTCCTACGAGCAGTACTTC

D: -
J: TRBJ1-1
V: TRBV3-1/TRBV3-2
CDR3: CASSQAGSGTEAFF
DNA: TGTGCCAGCAGCCAAGCAGGGTCGGGCACTGAAGCTTTCTTT

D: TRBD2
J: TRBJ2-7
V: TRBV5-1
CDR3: CASSLAGGSGGSYEQYF
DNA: TGCGCCAGCAGCTTGGCGGGTGGGAGCGGGGGTTCCTACGAGCAGTACTTC

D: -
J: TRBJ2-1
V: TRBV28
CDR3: CASSDDGVAWNEQFF
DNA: TGTGCCAGCAGTGACGATGGGGTGGCGTGGAATGAGCAGTTCTTC

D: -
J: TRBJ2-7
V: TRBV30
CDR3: CAWRGTATYEQYF
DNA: TGTGCCTGGAGAGGGACTGCCACCTACGAGCAGTACTTC

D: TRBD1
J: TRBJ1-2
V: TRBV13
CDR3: CASSQDRGQQYGYTF
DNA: TGTGCCAGCAGCCAAGACAGGGGGCAACAGTATGGCTACACCTTC

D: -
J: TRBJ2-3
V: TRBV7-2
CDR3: CASSRTSSTDTQYF
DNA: TGTGCCAGCAGCAGGACGTCTAGCACAGATACGCAGTATTTT

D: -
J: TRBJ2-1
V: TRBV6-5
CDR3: CASSGTSNEQFF
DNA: TGTGCCAGCAGCGGGACAAGTAATGAGCAGTTCTTC

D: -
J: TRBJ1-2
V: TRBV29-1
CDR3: CSVVGIDYGYTF
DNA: TGCAGCGTTGTAGGAATCGACTATGGCTACACCTTC

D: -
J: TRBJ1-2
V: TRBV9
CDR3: CASSVESAYYGYTF
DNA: TGTGCCAGCAGCGTAGAATCAGCTTACTATGGCTACACCTTC

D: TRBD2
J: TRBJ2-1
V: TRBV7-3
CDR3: CASSRGTSGGEQFF
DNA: TGTGCCAGCAGCCGAGGGACTAGCGGGGGTGAGCAGTTCTTC

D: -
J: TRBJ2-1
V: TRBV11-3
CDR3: CASSRRVNEQFF
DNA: TGTGCCAGCAGCCGGAGGGTCAATGAGCAGTTCTTC

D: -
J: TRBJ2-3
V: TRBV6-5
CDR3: CASSYSQGYTDTQYF
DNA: TGTGCCAGCAGTTACTCTCAGGGATACACAGATACGCAGTATTTT

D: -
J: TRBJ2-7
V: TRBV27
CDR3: CASSLSPGAARDF
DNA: TGTGCCAGCAGTTTATCCCCAGGAGCAGCGAGGGACTTC

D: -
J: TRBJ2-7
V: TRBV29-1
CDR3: CSVEGQHGSYEQYF
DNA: TGCAGCGTTGAAGGTCAGCATGGGTCCTACGAGCAGTACTTC

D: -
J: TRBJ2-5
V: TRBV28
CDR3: CASSSLMGGLETQYF
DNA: TGTGCCAGCAGTTCATTAATGGGGGGCCTAGAGACCCAGTACTTC

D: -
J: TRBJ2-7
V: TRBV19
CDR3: CASSAGYYEQYF
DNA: TGTGCCAGTAGTGCCGGGTACTACGAGCAGTACTTC

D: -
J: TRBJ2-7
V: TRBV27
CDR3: CASRRGGISYEQYF
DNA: TGTGCCAGCAGGAGAGGGGGAATCTCCTACGAGCAGTACTTC

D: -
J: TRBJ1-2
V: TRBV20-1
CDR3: CSADRGYGYTF
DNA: TGCAGTGCTGATCGAGGCTATGGCTACACCTTC

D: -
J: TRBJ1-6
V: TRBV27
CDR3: CASATLGGPYNSPLHF
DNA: TGTGCCAGCGCTACTTTAGGCGGGCCGTATAATTCACCCCTCCACTTT

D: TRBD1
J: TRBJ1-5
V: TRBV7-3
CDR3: CASSLTGTGNQPQHF
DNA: TGTGCCAGCAGCTTAACCGGGACAGGAAATCAGCCCCAGCATTTT

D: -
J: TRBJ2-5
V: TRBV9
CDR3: CASSVEQGRSETQYF
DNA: TGTGCCAGCAGCGTAGAACAGGGGAGGTCAGAGACCCAGTACTTC

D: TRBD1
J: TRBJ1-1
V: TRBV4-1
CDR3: CASSPTGTANTEAFF
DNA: TGCGCCAGCAGCCCGACCGGGACAGCGAACACTGAAGCTTTCTTT

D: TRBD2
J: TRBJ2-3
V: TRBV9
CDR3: CASSVAGTSGGPIIRADTQYF
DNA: TGTGCCAGCAGCGTAGCGGGGACTAGCGGGGGGCCCATCATCCGGGCAGATACGCAGTATTTT

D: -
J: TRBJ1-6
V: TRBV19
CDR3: CASSVEDSHNSPLHF
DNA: TGTGCCAGTAGTGTAGAAGACAGCCATAATTCACCCCTCCACTTT

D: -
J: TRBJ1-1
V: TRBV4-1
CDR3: CASQGNTEAFF
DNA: TGCGCCAGCCAGGGGAACACTGAAGCTTTCTTT

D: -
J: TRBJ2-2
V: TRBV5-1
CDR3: CASRDTGELFF
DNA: TGCGCCAGCAGGGACACCGGGGAGCTGTTTTTT